These 17 T cell receptor beta chains were all obtained from the same sample, sequenced in a study of cytomegalovirus exposure and HLA in healthy donors. This PCR relied on a set of 60 Vbeta primers and 13 Jbeta primers. TCRdb keeps only in-frame clones here, not all; method: immunoSEQ multiplex PCR. Of 120,000 or so clones in the sample, 81% were seen once. Sequenced input: PBMCs. These TCRs come from a man aged 40-55 years in good health and CMV-seronegative.

The rearrangement links TRBV6-1 to TRBJ2-1; a possible D gene is TRBD1 (5 bases). The CDR3 is 15 residues long. The V and J ends lost 2 bases and 9 bases respectively, with 17 bases between them. Looked up from germline, CDR1 is MNHNS and CDR2 is SASEGT. The CDR3 region is CASSEQGLLPGEQFF. The CDR3 nucleotides read TGTGCCAGCAGTGAACAGGGTTTACTGCCGGGTGAGCAGTTCTTC.

About this clone itself: Other DNA variants within this sample encode the same CDR3. The rearrangement uses TRBV12-5 and TRBJ1-2; D is unresolved. The CDR3 covers 15 residues. The germline gives CDR1 LGHNT, CDR2 FRNRAP. Trimming took off 3 bases at V and 6 bases at J, with 17 bases between the two ends. The DNA for the CDR3 is TGTGCTAGTGGTTTAAGTCACTCTTTAACCCATGGCTACACCTTC. This codes for CASGLSHSLTHGYTF.

The chain couples TRBV9 to TRBJ2-3; 9 bases align to TRBD1. CDR3 length: 17 residues. Germline values: CDR1 SGDLS, CDR2 YYNGEE. V shed 6 bases, J shed 2 bases, and the junction held 13 bases outside the gene matches. The CDR3 coding sequence is TGTGCCAGCAAAAGGACAGGGGATTCTTCTCTCACAGATACGCAGTATTTT. Translation gives CASKRTGDSSLTDTQYF.

J is TRBJ1-2 and V is TRBV18; weak D call: TRBD1 (5 bases). The CDR3 is 12 amino acids. Trimming removed 3 bases at V and 8 bases at J, with 10 bases between. The germline gives CDR1 KGHSH, CDR2 LQKENI. The CDR3 DNA reads TGTGCCAGCTCACCCGTGACAGTCGGCTACACCTTC. Its translation is CASSPVTVGYTF. Together with reference TRBV18 and TRBJ1-2, the CDR3 gives the full variable domain: NAGVMQNPRHLVRRRGQEARLRCSPMKGHSHVYWYRQLPEEGLKFMVYLQKENIIDESGMPKERFSAEFPKEGPSILRIQQVVRGDSAAYFCASSPVTVGYTFGSGTRLTVV.

The chain joins TRBV18 to TRBJ2-5, with 7 nucleotides matching TRBD2. V was clipped by 2 bases and J by 5 bases; unmatched bases: 8. Germline V gene lookup returns CDR1 KGHSH and CDR2 LQKENI. This CDR3 contains 15 residues. The CDR3, as DNA: TGTGCCAGCTCACCAGCTAGCGGTTTGGGGGAGACCCAGTACTTC. Translating gives CASSPASGLGETQYF.

The J gene is TRBJ1-4, the V gene TRBV29-1; 9 bases are a match to TRBD1. Germline assignment: CDR1 SQVTM and CDR2 ANQGSEA. The junction had 7 bases not matched to a gene; V was cut back by 4 bases and J by 4 bases. The CDR3 sequence is 15 residues long. The CDR3 DNA sequence: TGCAGCGTTGCCCGGGGGACAGGGTTTAATGAAAAACTGTTTTTT. It encodes CSVARGTGFNEKLFF.

The gene calls are TRBV28 and TRBJ2-3; 7 positions agree with TRBD1. The trim removed 2 bases at V and 1 base at J, leaving 6 bases unmatched. CDR1 and CDR2 from the germline V gene are MDHEN and SYDVKM. This CDR3 contains 16 residues. The DNA for the CDR3 is TGTGCCAGCAGTTTACGACAGGGTATCGGCACAGATACGCAGTATTTT. Protein: CASSLRQGIGTDTQYF. Full variable domain (remainder filled in from reference TRBV28 and TRBJ2-3): DVKVTQSSRYLVKRTGEKVFLECVQDMDHENMFWYRQDPGLGLRLIYFSYDVKMKEKGDIPEGYSVSREKKERFSLILESASTNQTSMYLCASSLRQGIGTDTQYFGPGTRLTVL.

The chain joins TRBV7-2 to TRBJ2-7, with D tentatively TRBD2 (6 bases). Germline values: CDR1 SGHTA, CDR2 FQGNSA. The CDR3 totals 15 residues. Trimming stripped 4 bases from V and 4 bases from J, with 17 bases between. Here the CDR3 DNA reads TGTGCCAGCAGCTCTCAGGGTGGGAGGTCGTACGAGCAGTACTTC. It codes for CASSSQGGRSYEQYF.

The chain carries TRBV28 and TRBJ1-1; possible D gene TRBD1, 5 bases. V was trimmed by 1 base and J by 10 bases, leaving 7 bases between them. From germline, CDR1 is MDHEN and CDR2 SYDVKM. The CDR3 totals 11 residues. The CDR3 DNA follows: TGTGCCAGCAGTTTATCCGGGGGAGCTTTCTTT. This gives the protein CASSLSGGAFF.

CDR3 nucleotide sequence: TGTGCCAGCTCCCTAAGCAGGATTCCCTCCTACAATGAGCAGTTCTTC. This sequence encodes CASSLSRIPSYNEQFF. The chain recombines TRBV18 with TRBJ2-1; the D is unclear. Looked up from germline, CDR1 is KGHSH and CDR2 is LQKENI. Deletions cut 6 bases from V and 0 bases from J, with 15 bases between. The CDR3 is 16 residues long.

The genes are TRBV9 and TRBJ2-2, with TRBD1 matching over 7 bases. The CDR3 extends over 15 amino acids. V was clipped by 1 base and J by 5 bases; unmatched bases: 5. CDR1 SGDLS and CDR2 YYNGEE come from the germline V gene. This CDR3 reads CASSVYRGGTGELFF. CDR3 nucleotides: TGTGCCAGCAGCGTATACAGGGGCGGGACCGGGGAGCTGTTTTTT.

V usage is TRBV5-1 and J usage is TRBJ1-1; tentatively, D is TRBD1 (6 bases). There are 16 residues in the CDR3. The germline CDR1 and CDR2 sequences are SGHRS and YFSETQ. Trimming cost V 4 bases and J 1 base, with 17 bases left between them. The CDR3 sequence: CASSHLQGGSNTEAFF. In DNA, the CDR3 is TGCGCCAGCAGCCACCTACAGGGCGGCTCGAACACTGAAGCTTTCTTT.

The rearrangement joins TRBV9 to TRBJ2-1; 12 bases are shared with TRBD2. CDR3 length: 17 residues. With V trimmed by 0 bases and J by 9 bases, 10 bases remained unmatched. The V gene's germline CDR1 is SGDLS and CDR2 YYNGEE. CDR3 coding DNA: TGTGCCAGCAGCGTAGCGTCATCCGGGACTAGCGGGCCTGAGCAGTTCTTC. Translation gives CASSVASSGTSGPEQFF.

The chain carries TRBV7-6 and TRBJ1-5; D call uncertain. V was cut by 1 base and J by 6 bases, with 16 bases left in between. The CDR3 runs to 16 residues. The germline gives CDR1 SGHVS, CDR2 FNYEAQ. The CDR3 DNA follows: TGTGCCAGCAGCTTAGACACGGGAACGTCGCCTCAGCCCCAGCATTTT. It is translated as CASSLDTGTSPQPQHF.

This clone is a singleton in its sample. The chain uses TRBV5-1 and TRBJ2-1; a possible D gene is TRBD2 (7 bases). Germline V gene sequence: CDR1 SGHRS, CDR2 YFSETQ. The V and J ends lost 3 bases and 0 bases respectively, with 22 bases between them. The CDR3 consists of 19 residues. As DNA, the CDR3 is TGCGCCAGCAGCTCCTGGGGGGGAGGTGGGGGGGCCTCCTACAATGAGCAGTTCTTC. This gives the protein CASSSWGGGGGASYNEQFF.

The CDR3 here is CASSLGGRARGYEQYF. Written as DNA, the CDR3 is TGTGCCAGCAGTTTAGGTGGGAGGGCCAGGGGTTACGAGCAGTACTTC. The rearrangement joins TRBV28 to TRBJ2-7; possible D gene TRBD2, 7 bases. The germline V gene encodes CDR1 MDHEN and CDR2 SYDVKM. Trimming took 2 bases from V and 4 from J, leaving 18 bases between them. The CDR3 has 16 residues.

The chain recombines TRBV10-2 with TRBJ1-1; tentatively, D is TRBD1 (5 bases). V was clipped by 2 bases and J by 11 bases, with 18 bases between them. There are 14 residues in the CDR3. From germline, CDR1 is WSHSY and CDR2 SAAADI. CDR3: CASSEGGGRQGAFF. CDR3 in DNA: TGCGCCAGCAGTGAGGGGGGAGGGAGGCAAGGGGCTTTCTTT.